The 16 T cell receptor beta chains given below trace back to one sample, sequenced in a study of T cell repertoires in cytomegalovirus infection. MiXCR, run by TCRdb on the reads, gives a single entry per CDR3 protein. This repertoire shows hundreds of thousands of distinct CDR3 sequences, roughly 33% found once; its top ten account for about 20%. For these receptors, no antigen is known. Here the sequenced sample was cultured PBMCs, taken from culture after CMV antigen stimulation. Receptors originate from a human donor in good health (CMV status not recorded). Some clones in this sample may be carry-over from other donors' samples.

At least ten counts were recorded for this clonotype. This sequence joins TRBV28 and TRBJ1-5; a weak D match, TRBD1 (6 bases). V was pared by 6 bases and J by 1 base, with 13 bases between. The germline V gene encodes CDR1 MDHEN and CDR2 SYDVKM. The CDR3 runs to 15 residues. The CDR3 DNA follows: TGTGCCAGCAGCCCGGGGGGGGGCAGCAATCAGCCCCAGCATTTT. Its protein is CASSPGGGSNQPQHF.

The V call is TRBV5-1, the J call TRBJ2-5; a possible D gene is TRBD1 (6 bases). V was cut by 6 bases and J by 10 bases, with 13 bases left in between. This CDR3 region has 11 residues. Germline assignment: CDR1 SGHRS and CDR2 YFSETQ. The CDR3 reads CASKGDGDQYF. The CDR3, as DNA: TGCGCCAGCAAGGGGGATGGTGACCAGTACTTC. The full variable domain, completed using reference TRBV5-1 and TRBJ2-5, is KAGVTQTPRYLIKTRGQQVTLSCSPISGHRSVSWYQQTPGQGLQFLFEYFSETQRNKGNFPGRFSGRQFSNSRSEMNVSTLELGDSALYLCASKGDGDQYFGPGTRLLVL.

The chain has TRBV5-6 and TRBJ2-3; 7 bases match TRBD1. J was trimmed by 6 bases and V by 2 bases; bases with no gene match: 21. Germline CDR1 is SGHDT and CDR2 is YYEEEE. CDR3 length equals 19 residues. CDR3: CASSFRWHRGGYRADTQYF. The CDR3, as DNA: TGTGCCAGCAGCTTCAGGTGGCACAGGGGCGGGTACCGGGCGGATACGCAGTATTTT.

This clonotype has only a few counts. This chain links TRBV19 with TRBJ1-1; the match to TRBD1 covers 9 bases. CDR1 is LNHDA and CDR2 is SQIVND in the germline V gene (reference sequence). The CDR3 loop spans 15 amino acids. The junction had 3 bases not matched to a gene; V was cut back by 3 bases and J by 1 base. The CDR3 region has the DNA TGTGCCAGTAGTATGTTGGGACAGGGGAACACTGAAGCTTTCTTT. It is translated as CASSMLGQGNTEAFF.

V gene TRBV6-2 or TRBV6-3 combines with J gene TRBJ2-4; 12 bases map to TRBD2. V dropped 10 bases and J dropped 2; count of bases not matched to a gene: 9. CDR3 length: 16 amino acids. Germline assignment: CDR1 MNHEY and CDR2 SVGEGT. The CDR3 here is CATRLAGVPTKNIQYF. The CDR3 DNA reads as TGTGCCACCCGACTAGCGGGAGTTCCGACCAAAAACATTCAGTACTTC.

This clonotype was seen a handful of times. The chain is built from TRBV6-1 and TRBJ2-7; either TRBD1 or TRBD2 may supply D (6 bases each). The CDR3 contains 18 residues. V lost 6 bases and J lost 3, with 27 bases in between. The germline V gene encodes CDR1 MNHNS and CDR2 SASEGT. CDR3 DNA sequence: TGTGCCAGCAGCCCAATAGCCAGAACAGGGAGGATGTACTACGAGCAGTACTTC. The encoded protein is CASSPIARTGRMYYEQYF.

CDR3 DNA sequence: TGCAGCGTTCCGACAGGGGTTGCCTATGGCTACACCTTC. Translated, it gives CSVPTGVAYGYTF. The chain has TRBV29-1 and TRBJ1-2, with 8 positions matching TRBD1. Germline V gene lookup returns CDR1 SQVTM and CDR2 ANQGSEA. With 5 bases clipped from V and 4 bases from J, the junction kept 6 bases outside the gene matches. The length of the CDR3 is 13 residues.

This sequence joins TRBV18 and TRBJ2-7; D ambiguous. This CDR3 has 14 amino acids. Trimming took off 3 bases at V and 2 bases at J, with 11 bases between the two ends. The V gene's germline CDR1 is KGHSH and CDR2 LQKENI. The CDR3 reads CASSPVTGTYEQYF. The CDR3 DNA reads TGTGCCAGCTCACCGGTGACCGGCACCTACGAGCAGTACTTC.

The gene calls are TRBV28 and TRBJ1-3; the D gene is possibly TRBD1 (5 bases). This CDR3 is built from 16 residues. CDR1 MDHEN and CDR2 SYDVKM come from the germline V gene. The germline V and J ends were trimmed by 2 bases and 4 bases, with 15 bases remaining between them. This chain's CDR3 is CASSLVIGALGNTIYF. The DNA of the CDR3 is TGTGCCAGCAGTTTAGTTATCGGGGCGTTGGGAAACACCATATATTTT.

The gene calls are TRBV5-4 and TRBJ2-3, with 9 bases identical to TRBD2. The CDR3 totals 15 residues. Trimming at V came to 5 bases and at J to 5 bases, leaving 9 bases not matched to a gene. CDR1 and CDR2 (germline): SGHNT, YYREEE (reference sequence). The CDR3 region is CASRPGLAGRDTQYF. CDR3 bases: TGTGCCAGCAGGCCTGGTCTAGCGGGAAGAGATACGCAGTATTTT.

This clonotype showed up many times. V is TRBV7-2 and J is TRBJ1-5, with D unresolved. Germline V lookup: CDR1 SGHTA, CDR2 FQGNSA. The ends were cut back, 2 bases at V and 7 bases at J, with 12 bases in the middle. The CDR3 spans 14 residues. In DNA, the CDR3 is TGTGCCAGCAGCTTAATAGGGTTCGGCCAGCCCCAGCATTTT. This gives the protein CASSLIGFGQPQHF.

This clonotype was found a few times. The chain employs TRBV27 and TRBJ1-4; 7 bases align to TRBD1. After removal of 6 bases from V and 1 base from J, the junction contained 2 bases not matched to a gene. CDR1 is MNHEY, CDR2 SMNVEV, per germline (reference sequence). This CDR3 has 14 amino acids. CDR3 sequence reads: CASSRQGTNEKLFF. DNA for the CDR3: TGTGCCAGCAGCAGACAGGGAACTAATGAAAAACTGTTTTTT. Supplemented by reference TRBV27 and TRBJ1-4, the full variable domain reads EAQVTQNPRYLITVTGKKLTVTCSQNMNHEYMSWYRQDPGLGLRQIYYSMNVEVTDKGDVPEGYKVSRKEKRNFPLILESPSPNQTSLYFCASSRQGTNEKLFFGSGTQLSVL.

This clonotype was counted between two and nine times. V and J are TRBV4-3 and TRBJ1-4; D possibly corresponds to TRBD1 (5 bases). Trimming stripped 0 bases from V and 4 bases from J, with 9 bases between. This CDR3 is built from 15 residues. CDR1 is LGHNA and CDR2 is YSLEER in the germline V gene. CDR3 region: CASSQDGTYNEKLFF. CDR3 coding DNA: TGCGCCAGCAGCCAAGATGGGACGTATAATGAAAAACTGTTTTTT.

This clonotype was picked up many times. An end of the junction differs from the germline gene, which may be a read error. The chain is built from TRBV7-2 and TRBJ2-1; D is unresolved. The CDR3 has 11 residues. Germline lookup yields CDR1 SGHTA and CDR2 FQGNSA. The CDR3 nucleotides are TGTGCCAGCAGCCCTTACAGTGAGCAGTTCTTC. Its translation is CASSPYSEQFF.

Only a few counts were recorded for this clonotype. The V gene is TRBV12-3 or TRBV12-4, the J gene TRBJ1-1; the D is unclear. V shed 7 bases and J shed 1 base, with 13 bases lying between them. The CDR3 totals 14 residues. As DNA, the CDR3 is TGTGCCAGCACCGTTTATGGAGCGAACACTGAAGCTTTCTTT. It translates to CASTVYGANTEAFF.

This clonotype was seen repeatedly, ten times or more. The V call is TRBV7-2, the J call TRBJ1-6, with a weak D call TRBD1 (5 bases). The CDR3 consists of 15 residues. Trimming shortened V by 2 bases and J by 9 bases, and 14 bases separated the two germline ends. Germline assignment: CDR1 SGHTA and CDR2 FQGNSA. CDR3 nucleotides: TGTGCCAGCAGCTTAACCCGGGACGTGGGTTCACCCCTCCACTTT. It codes for CASSLTRDVGSPLHF.